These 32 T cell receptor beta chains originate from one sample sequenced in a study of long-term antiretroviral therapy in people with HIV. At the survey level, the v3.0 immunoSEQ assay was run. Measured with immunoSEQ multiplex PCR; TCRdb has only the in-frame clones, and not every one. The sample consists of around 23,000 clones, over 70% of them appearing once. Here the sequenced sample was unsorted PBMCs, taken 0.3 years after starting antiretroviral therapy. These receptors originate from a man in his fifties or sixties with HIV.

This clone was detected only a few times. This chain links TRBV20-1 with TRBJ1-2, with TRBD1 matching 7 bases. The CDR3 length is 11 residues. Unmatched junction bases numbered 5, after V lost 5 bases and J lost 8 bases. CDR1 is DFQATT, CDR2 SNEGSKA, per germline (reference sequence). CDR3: CSALTGFGYTF. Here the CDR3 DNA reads TGCAGTGCTTTGACAGGGTTCGGCTACACCTTC.

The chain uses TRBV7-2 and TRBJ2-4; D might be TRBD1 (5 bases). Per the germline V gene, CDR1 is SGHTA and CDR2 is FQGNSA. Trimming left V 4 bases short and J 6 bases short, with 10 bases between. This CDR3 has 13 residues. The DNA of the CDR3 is TGTGCCAGCAGCTCCAGGGCCGGAAACATTCAGTACTTC. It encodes CASSSRAGNIQYF.

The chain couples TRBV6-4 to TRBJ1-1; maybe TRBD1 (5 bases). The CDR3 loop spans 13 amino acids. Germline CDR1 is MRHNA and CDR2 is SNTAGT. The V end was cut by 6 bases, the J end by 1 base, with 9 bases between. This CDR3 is CASSAGANTEAFF. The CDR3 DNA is TGTGCCAGCAGCGCCGGGGCGAACACTGAAGCTTTCTTT.

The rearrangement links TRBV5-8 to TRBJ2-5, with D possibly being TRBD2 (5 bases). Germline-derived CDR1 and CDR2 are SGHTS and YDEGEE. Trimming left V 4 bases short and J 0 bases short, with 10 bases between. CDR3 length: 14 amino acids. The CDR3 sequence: CASSVRVNQETQYF. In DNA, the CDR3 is TGTGCCAGCAGCGTGAGGGTAAACCAAGAGACCCAGTACTTC.

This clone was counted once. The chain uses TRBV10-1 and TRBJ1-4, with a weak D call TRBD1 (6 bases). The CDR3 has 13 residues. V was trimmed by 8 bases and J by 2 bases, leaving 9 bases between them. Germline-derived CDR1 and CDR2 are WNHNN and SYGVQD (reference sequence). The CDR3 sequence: CASAGATNEKLFF. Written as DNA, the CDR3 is TGCGCCAGCGCGGGGGCGACTAATGAAAAACTGTTTTTT.

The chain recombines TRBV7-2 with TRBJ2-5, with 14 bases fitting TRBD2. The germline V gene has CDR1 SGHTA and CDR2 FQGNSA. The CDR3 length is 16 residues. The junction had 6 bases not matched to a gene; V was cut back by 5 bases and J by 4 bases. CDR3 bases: TGTGCCAGCAGCCTGACTAGCGGGAGGGGGAGAGAGACCCAGTACTTC. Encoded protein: CASSLTSGRGRETQYF.

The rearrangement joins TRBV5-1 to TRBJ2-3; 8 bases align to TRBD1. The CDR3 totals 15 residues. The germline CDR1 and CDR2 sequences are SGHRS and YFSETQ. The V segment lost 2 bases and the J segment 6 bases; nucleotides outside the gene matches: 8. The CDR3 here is CASSFPFRTGDTQYF. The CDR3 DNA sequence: TGCGCCAGCAGCTTCCCATTTCGGACAGGGGATACGCAGTATTTT.

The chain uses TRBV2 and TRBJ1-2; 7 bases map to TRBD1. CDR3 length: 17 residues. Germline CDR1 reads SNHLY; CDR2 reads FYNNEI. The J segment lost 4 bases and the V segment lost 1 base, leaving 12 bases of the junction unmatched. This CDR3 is CASSEEWGDRAFYGYTF. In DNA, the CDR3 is TGTGCCAGCAGTGAAGAATGGGGGGACAGAGCCTTCTATGGCTACACCTTC.

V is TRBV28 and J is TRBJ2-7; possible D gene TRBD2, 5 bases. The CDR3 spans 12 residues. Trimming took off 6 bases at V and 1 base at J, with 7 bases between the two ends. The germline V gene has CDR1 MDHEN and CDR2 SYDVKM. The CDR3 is CASSRGSYEQYF. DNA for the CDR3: TGTGCCAGCAGCCGCGGGTCCTACGAGCAGTACTTC.

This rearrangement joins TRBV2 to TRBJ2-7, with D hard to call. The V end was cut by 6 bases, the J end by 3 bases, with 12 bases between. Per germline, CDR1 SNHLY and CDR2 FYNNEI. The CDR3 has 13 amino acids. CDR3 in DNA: TGTGCCAGCAGACCGGGCAGCCTCTACGAGCAGTACTTC. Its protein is CASRPGSLYEQYF.

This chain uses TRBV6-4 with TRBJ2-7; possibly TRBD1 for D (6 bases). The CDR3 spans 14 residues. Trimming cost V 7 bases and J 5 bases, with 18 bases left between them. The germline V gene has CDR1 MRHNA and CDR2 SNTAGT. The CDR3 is CASKRNRDIHEQYF. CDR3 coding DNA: TGTGCCAGCAAAAGGAACAGGGATATCCACGAGCAGTACTTC.

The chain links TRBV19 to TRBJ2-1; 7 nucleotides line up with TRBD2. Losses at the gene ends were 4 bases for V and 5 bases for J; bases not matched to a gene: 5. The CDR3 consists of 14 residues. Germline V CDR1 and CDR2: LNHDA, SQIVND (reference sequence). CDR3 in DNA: TGTGCCAGTAGTACCGGGACTACGAACAATGAGCAGTTCTTC. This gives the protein CASSTGTTNNEQFF.

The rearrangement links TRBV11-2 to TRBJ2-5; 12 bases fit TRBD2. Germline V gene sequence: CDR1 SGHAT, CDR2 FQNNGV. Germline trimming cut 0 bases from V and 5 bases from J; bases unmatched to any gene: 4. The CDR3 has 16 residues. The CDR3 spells CASSLDGLAGLETQYF. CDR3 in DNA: TGTGCCAGCAGCTTAGACGGACTAGCGGGGCTTGAGACCCAGTACTTC.

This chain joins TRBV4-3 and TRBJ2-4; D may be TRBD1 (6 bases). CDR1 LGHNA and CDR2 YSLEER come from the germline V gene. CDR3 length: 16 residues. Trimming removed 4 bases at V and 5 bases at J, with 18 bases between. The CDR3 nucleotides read TGCGCCAGCAGCCCCCGTCCAGGGGTGGTAGAAAACATTCAGTACTTC. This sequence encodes CASSPRPGVVENIQYF.

CDR3 sequence (DNA): TGCGCCAGCAGCTACAACAGGGGATCTAATGAAAAACTGTTTTTT. Residues: CASSYNRGSNEKLFF. This sequence joins TRBV5-1 and TRBJ1-4; 7 bases align to TRBD1. This CDR3 spans 15 amino acids. In germline, CDR1 is SGHRS, CDR2 YFSETQ. V was pared by 3 bases and J by 3 bases, with 5 bases of the junction left unmatched. The whole variable domain, filled in from reference TRBV5-1 and TRBJ1-4, reads KAGVTQTPRYLIKTRGQQVTLSCSPISGHRSVSWYQQTPGQGLQFLFEYFSETQRNKGNFPGRFSGRQFSNSRSEMNVSTLELGDSALYLCASSYNRGSNEKLFFGSGTQLSVL.

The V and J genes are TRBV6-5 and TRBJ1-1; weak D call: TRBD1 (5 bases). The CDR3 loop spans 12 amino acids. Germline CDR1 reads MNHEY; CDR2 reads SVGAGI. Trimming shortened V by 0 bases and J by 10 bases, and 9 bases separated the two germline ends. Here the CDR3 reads CASSYSGVGAFF. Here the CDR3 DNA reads TGTGCCAGCAGTTACTCAGGGGTTGGAGCTTTCTTT.

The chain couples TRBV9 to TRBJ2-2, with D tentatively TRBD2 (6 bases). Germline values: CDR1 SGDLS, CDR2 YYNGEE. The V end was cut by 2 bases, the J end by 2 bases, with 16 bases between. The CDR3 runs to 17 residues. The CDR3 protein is CASSVPRSGYNTGELFF. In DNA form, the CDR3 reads TGTGCCAGCAGCGTGCCTCGGAGCGGGTATAACACCGGGGAGCTGTTTTTT.

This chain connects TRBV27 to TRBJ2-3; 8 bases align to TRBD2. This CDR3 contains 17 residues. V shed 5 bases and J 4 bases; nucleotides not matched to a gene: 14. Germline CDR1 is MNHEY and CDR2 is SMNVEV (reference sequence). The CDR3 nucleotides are TGTGCCAGCAGTCTTACCCTAAGCGGGGGTGGGGCAGATACGCAGTATTTT. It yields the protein CASSLTLSGGGADTQYF.

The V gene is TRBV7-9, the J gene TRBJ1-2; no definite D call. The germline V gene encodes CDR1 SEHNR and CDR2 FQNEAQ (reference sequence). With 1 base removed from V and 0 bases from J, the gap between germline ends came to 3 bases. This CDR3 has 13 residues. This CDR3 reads CASSLVSNYGYTF. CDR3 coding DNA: TGTGCCAGCAGCTTAGTTTCTAACTATGGCTACACCTTC.

The CDR3 DNA follows: TGTGCCAGCAGCTACAGGGGGCGTTACAATGAGCAGTTCTTC. Translated, it gives CASSYRGRYNEQFF. The V call is TRBV11-2, the J call TRBJ2-1; 9 nucleotides agree with TRBD1. The V and J ends lost 4 bases and 4 bases, in that order; junction bases with no gene match: 2. This CDR3 contains 14 residues. The germline gives CDR1 SGHAT, CDR2 FQNNGV.

CDR3: CASSEVGGLIYGYTF. The CDR3 DNA reads as TGTGCCAGCAGTGAAGTGGGAGGGTTGATCTATGGCTACACCTTC. The chain uses TRBV6-1 and TRBJ1-2; no reliable D call. The germline CDR1 and CDR2 sequences are MNHNS and SASEGT. This CDR3 has 15 amino acids. Trimming removed 1 base from V and 4 bases from J, with 13 bases in between.

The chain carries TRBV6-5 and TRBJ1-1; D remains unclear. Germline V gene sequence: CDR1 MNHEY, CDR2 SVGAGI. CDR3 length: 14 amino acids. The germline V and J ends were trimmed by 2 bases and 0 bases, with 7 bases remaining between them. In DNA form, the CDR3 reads TGTGCCAGCAGTTACACCCAAGTGAACACTGAAGCTTTCTTT. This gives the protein CASSYTQVNTEAFF.

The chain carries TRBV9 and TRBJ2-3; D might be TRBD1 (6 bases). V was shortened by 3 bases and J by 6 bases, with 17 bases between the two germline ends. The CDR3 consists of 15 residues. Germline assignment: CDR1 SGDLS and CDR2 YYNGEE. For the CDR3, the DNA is TGTGCCAGCAGCGCAACAGGGCGCCCTGGGGATACGCAGTATTTT. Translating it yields CASSATGRPGDTQYF.

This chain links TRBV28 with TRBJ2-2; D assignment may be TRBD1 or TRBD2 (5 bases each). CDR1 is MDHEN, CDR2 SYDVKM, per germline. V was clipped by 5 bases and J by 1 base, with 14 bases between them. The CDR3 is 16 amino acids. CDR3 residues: CASSTGGTENTGELFF. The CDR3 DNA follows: TGTGCCAGCAGTACAGGAGGCACGGAGAACACCGGGGAGCTGTTTTTT.

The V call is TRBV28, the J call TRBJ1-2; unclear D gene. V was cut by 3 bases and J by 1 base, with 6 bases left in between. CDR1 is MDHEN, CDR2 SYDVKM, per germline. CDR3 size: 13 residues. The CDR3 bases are TGTGCCAGCAGTTTTCGAGTTAACTATGGCTACACCTTC. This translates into CASSFRVNYGYTF.

The CDR3 is CASRTPRTGRGYTF. The CDR3 region has the DNA TGTGCCAGCAGGACCCCCCGGACGGGTCGTGGCTACACCTTC. The V gene is TRBV13, the J gene TRBJ1-2; D gene ambiguous. Germline V lookup: CDR1 PRHDT, CDR2 FYEKMQ (reference sequence). The CDR3 is 14 residues long. Trimming pared 6 bases from V and 7 bases from J, leaving 18 bases between.

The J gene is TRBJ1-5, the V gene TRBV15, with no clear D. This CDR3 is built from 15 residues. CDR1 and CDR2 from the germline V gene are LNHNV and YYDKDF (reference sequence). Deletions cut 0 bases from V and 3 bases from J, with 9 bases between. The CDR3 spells CATSRDRRPNQPQHF. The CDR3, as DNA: TGTGCCACCAGCAGAGATCGGAGGCCCAATCAGCCCCAGCATTTT.

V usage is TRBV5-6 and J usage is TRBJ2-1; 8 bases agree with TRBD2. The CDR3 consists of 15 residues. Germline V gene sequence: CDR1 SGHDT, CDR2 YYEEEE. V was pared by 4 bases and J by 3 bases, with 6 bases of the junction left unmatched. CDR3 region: CASSPGLGIYNEQFF. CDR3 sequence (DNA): TGTGCCAGCAGCCCGGGACTAGGGATCTACAATGAGCAGTTCTTC.

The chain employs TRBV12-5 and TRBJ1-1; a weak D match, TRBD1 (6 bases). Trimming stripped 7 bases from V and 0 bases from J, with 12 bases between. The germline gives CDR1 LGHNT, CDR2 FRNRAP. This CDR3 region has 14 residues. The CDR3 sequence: CASVPGDLNTEAFF. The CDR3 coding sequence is TGTGCTAGTGTCCCAGGGGACCTGAACACTGAAGCTTTCTTT.

The CDR3 reads CASSGLYEQYF. Here the CDR3 DNA reads TGTGCCAGCAGCGGCCTCTACGAGCAGTACTTC. J is TRBJ2-7 and V is TRBV7-2; D unclear. The length of the CDR3 is 11 residues. Trimming took 5 bases from V and 3 from J, leaving 5 bases between them. CDR1 and CDR2 from the germline V gene are SGHTA and FQGNSA.

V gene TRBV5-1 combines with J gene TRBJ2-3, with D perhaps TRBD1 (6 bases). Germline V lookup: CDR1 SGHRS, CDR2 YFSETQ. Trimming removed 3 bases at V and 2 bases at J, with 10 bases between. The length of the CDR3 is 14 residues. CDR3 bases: TGCGCCAGCAGCTCCCGACAGGTCACAGATACGCAGTATTTT. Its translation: CASSSRQVTDTQYF.

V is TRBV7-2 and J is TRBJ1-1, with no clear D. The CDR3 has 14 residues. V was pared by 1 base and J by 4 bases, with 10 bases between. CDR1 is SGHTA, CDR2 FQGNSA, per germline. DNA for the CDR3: TGTGCCAGCAGCTTAGGGGCGGTATCCACTGAAGCTTTCTTT. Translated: CASSLGAVSTEAFF.